This entry describes one T cell receptor (beta chain). The CDR3 spans 17 residues. CDR1 is MNHEY and CDR2 is SMNVEV in the germline V gene (reference sequence). Trimming removed 0 bases at V and 0 bases at J, with 9 bases between. The sample originates from a study of blood T cell repertoires in COVID-19. Sequenced by immunoSEQ multiplex PCR; TCRdb stores in-frame clones only, minus some. The sample includes about 490,000 clones, over 75% of them seen just once. Sequenced material: peripheral blood. This sequence originates from a human donor in a cohort sampled during active COVID-19. This chain joins TRBV27 and TRBJ1-6; D gene ambiguous. The CDR3 spells CASSLSYFNSYNSPLHF. CDR3 DNA: TGTGCCAGCAGTTTATCCTATTTCAACTCCTATAATTCACCCCTCCACTTT.